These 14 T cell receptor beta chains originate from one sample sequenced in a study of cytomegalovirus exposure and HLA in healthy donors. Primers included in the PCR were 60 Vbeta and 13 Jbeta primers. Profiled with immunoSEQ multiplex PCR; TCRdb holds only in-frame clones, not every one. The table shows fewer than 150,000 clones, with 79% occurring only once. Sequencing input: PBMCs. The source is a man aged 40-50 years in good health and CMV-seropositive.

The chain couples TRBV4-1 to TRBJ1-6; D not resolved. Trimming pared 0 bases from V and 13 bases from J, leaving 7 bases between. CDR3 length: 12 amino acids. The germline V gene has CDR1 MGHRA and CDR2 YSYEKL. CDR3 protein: CASSQDRRPLHF. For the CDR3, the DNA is TGCGCCAGCAGCCAAGATAGGAGGCCCCTCCACTTT.

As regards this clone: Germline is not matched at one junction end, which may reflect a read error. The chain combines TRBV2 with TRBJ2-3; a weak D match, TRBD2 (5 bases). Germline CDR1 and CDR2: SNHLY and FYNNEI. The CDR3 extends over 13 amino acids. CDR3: CATSAEGRGTQYF. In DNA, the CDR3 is TGTGCCACCAGTGCCGAGGGTCGCGGTACGCAGTATTTT.

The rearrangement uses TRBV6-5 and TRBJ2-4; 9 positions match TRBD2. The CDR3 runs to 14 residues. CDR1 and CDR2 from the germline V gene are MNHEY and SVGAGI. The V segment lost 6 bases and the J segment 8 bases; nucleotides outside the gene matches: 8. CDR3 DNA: TGTGCCAGCAGCCGCCGGGCGGGGGGGGACATTCAGTACTTC. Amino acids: CASSRRAGGDIQYF.

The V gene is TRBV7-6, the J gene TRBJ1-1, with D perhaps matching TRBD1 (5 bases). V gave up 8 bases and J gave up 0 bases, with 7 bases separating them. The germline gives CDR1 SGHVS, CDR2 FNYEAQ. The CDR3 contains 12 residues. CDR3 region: CASAGLNTEAFF. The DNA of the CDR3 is TGTGCCAGCGCAGGGTTGAACACTGAAGCTTTCTTT.

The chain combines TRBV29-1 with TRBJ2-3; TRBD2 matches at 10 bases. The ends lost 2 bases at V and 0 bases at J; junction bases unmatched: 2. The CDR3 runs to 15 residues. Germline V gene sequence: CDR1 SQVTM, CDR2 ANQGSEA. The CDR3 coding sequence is TGCAGCGTTGAAAGTAGCGGGAGGAGCACAGATACGCAGTATTTT. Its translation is CSVESSGRSTDTQYF.

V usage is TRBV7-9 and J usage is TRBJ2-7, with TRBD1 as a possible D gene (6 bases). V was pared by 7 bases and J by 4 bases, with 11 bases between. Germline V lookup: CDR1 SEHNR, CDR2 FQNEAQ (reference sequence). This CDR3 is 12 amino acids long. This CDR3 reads CASKDRFYEQYF. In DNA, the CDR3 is TGTGCCAGCAAGGACAGATTTTACGAGCAGTACTTC.

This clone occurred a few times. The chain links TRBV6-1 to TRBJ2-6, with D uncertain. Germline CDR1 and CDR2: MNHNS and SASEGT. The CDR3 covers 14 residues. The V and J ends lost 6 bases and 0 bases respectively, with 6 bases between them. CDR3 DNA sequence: TGTGCCAGCAGCCTCCCCTCTGGGGCCAACGTCCTGACTTTC. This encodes CASSLPSGANVLTF.

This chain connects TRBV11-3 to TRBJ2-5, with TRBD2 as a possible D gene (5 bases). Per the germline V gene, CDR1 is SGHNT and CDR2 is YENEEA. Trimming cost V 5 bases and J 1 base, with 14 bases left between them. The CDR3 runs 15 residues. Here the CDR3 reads CASSRRTGVQETQYF. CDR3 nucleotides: TGTGCCAGCAGCAGGAGGACCGGGGTCCAAGAGACCCAGTACTTC.

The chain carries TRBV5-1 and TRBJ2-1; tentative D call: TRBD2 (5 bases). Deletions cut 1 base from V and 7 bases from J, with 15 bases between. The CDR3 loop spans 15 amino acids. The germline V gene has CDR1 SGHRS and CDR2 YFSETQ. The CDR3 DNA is TGCGCCAGCAGCTTGTCTCTTAGATCGGGGAATGAGCAGTTCTTC. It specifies CASSLSLRSGNEQFF.

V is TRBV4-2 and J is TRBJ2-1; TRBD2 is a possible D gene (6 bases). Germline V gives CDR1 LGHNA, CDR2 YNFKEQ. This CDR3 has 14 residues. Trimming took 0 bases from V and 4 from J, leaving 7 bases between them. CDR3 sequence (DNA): TGTGCCAGCAGCCAAGATAGCGGTTACAATGAGCAGTTCTTC. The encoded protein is CASSQDSGYNEQFF.

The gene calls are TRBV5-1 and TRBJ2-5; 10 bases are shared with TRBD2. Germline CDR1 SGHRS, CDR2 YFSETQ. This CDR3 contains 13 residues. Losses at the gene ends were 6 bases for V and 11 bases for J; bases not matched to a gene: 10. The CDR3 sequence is CASMLAGAKKQYF. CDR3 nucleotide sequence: TGCGCCAGCATGCTAGCGGGGGCTAAGAAGCAGTACTTC.

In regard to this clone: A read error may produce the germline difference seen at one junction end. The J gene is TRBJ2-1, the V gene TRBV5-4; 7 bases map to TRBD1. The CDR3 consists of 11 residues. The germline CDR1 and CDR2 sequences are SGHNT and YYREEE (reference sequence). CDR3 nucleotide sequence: TGTGCCAGCAGCCTCCAGGGGGAGCGGTTCTTC. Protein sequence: CASSLQGERFF.

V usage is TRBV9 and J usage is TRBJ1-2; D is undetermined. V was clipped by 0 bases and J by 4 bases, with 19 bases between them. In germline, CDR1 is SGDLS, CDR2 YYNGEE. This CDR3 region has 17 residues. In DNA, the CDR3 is TGTGCCAGCAGCGTAGTATCGACACCCATTGGGAGCTATGGCTACACCTTC. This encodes CASSVVSTPIGSYGYTF. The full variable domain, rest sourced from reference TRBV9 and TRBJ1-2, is DSGVTQTPKHLITATGQRVTLRCSPRSGDLSVYWYQQSLDQGLQFLIQYYNGEERAKGNILERFSAQQFPDLHSELNLSSLELGDSALYFCASSVVSTPIGSYGYTFGSGTRLTVV.

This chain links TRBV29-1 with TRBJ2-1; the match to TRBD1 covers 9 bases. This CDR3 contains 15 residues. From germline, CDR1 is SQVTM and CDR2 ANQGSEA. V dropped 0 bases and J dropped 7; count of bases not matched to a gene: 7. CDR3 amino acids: CSVEDMETGGNEQFF. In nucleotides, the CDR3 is TGCAGCGTTGAAGACATGGAGACAGGGGGGAATGAGCAGTTCTTC.